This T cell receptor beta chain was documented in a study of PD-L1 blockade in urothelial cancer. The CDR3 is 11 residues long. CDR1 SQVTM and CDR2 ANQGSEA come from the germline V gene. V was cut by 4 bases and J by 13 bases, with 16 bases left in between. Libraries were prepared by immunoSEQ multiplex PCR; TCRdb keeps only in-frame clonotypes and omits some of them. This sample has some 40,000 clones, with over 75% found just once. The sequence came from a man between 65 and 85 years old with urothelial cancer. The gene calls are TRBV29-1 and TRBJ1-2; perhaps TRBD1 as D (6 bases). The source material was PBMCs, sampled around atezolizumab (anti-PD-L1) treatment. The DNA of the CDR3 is TGCAGCGTTGCCGAACAGGGTGTAGGCACCTTC. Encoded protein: CSVAEQGVGTF. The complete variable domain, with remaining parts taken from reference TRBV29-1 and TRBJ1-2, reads SAVISQKPSRDICQRGTSLTIQCQVDSQVTMMFWYRQQPGQSLTLIATANQGSEATYESGFVIDKFPISRPNLTFSTLTVSNMSPEDSSIYLCSVAEQGVGTFGSGTRLTVV.